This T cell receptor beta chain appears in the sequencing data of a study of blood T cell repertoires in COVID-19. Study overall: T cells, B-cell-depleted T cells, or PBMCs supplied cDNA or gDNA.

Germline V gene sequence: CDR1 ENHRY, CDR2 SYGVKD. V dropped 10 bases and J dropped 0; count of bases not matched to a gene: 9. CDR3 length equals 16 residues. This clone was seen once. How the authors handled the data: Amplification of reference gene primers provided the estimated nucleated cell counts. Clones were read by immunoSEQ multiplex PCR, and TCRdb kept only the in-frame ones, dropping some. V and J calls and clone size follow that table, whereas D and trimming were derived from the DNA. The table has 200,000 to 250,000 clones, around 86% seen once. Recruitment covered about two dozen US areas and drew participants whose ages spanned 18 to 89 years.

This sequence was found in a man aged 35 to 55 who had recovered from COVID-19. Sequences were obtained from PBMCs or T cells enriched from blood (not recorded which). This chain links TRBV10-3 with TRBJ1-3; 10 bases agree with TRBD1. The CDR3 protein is CATAPGQGSSGNTIYF. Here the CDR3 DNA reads TGTGCCACTGCCCCGGGACAGGGGAGCTCTGGAAACACCATATATTTT.